The entry that follows covers one TCR beta chain sequence. This clonotype was counted many times. Its recognized antigen is unknown. Base qualities are not recorded, but no much larger clone differs from it by a single base. TCR cDNA was made using 5'RACE template switching, a step that added a universal primer site and unique molecular identifiers. Priming of cDNA synthesis was performed from both the TCR alpha and TCR beta constant segments. Library amplification used two PCR steps, and the second PCR step added sample barcodes and sequencing adapters. Sequencing of libraries was performed on Illumina HiSeq 2500 (2x100 bp) or NovaSeq (2x150 bp). In the authors' own workflow: MIGEC was used to demultiplex reads and collapse the reads into UMI consensus sequences, and MiXCR was used for V(D)J alignment. Vaccine-responding clonotypes were defined with edgeR using replicate PBMC samples, requiring FDR below 0.01 and a log2 fold change above 5 up to day 15. Each bulk clonotype received a CD4 or CD8 identity based on whether the sequenced CD4 or CD8 repertoire contained that clonotype at higher abundance. TCRdb ran its own pipeline on the public reads, namely fastp trimming at Q25 and MiXCR clone calling, and kept in-frame beta chains. Every CDR3 protein is listed once, alongside the most common genes and DNA of its rows. In this record, the V and J calls reflect TCRdb's handling and not the investigators' own analysis. This sample gives 95,000 to 150,000 distinct CDR3 sequences in total; under 8% of them show up just once. The ten largest account for around 2.7% of the sample.

This specimen's treatment or condition label, per the study, means: live attenuated yellow fever vaccine strain. PBMCs were isolated from peripheral blood using a standard Ficoll-Paque protocol. Dynabeads CD4 and CD8 positive selection kits were used to isolate the CD4 and CD8 T-cell fractions. RNA was extracted with TriZol from bulk PBMCs, CD4 and CD8 fractions, and dextramer-positive and dextramer-negative fractions. As encoded in the germline V gene, CDR1 is KGHSH while CDR2 is LQKENI. V sheds 6 bases and J sheds 5 bases, leaving 29 bases between their ends. Counted from cysteine to phenylalanine, this CDR3 has 19 amino acids. Only the CDR3 region is kept as DNA, spanning 57 bases read in frame from base 1. This record comes from a study of T cells after yellow fever vaccination (dated by TCRdb to between 2018 and 2020). In the study overall: The SMART-Seq v4 Ultra Low Input RNA kit was used to prepare libraries from fractions with low cell numbers. To follow T-cell clones before and after both primary and booster YFV17D yellow fever vaccination, bulk TCR alpha and beta repertoires underwent longitudinal sequencing. Two healthy male donors, one aged 18 to 30 and one aged 30 to 40 years, made up the cohort. Blood was collected at multiple timepoints before and after primary and secondary immunization, and bulk PBMC replicates and cell subsets were isolated. What the research found in general, with its limitations: FACS-sorted repertoires could contain abundant contaminating clonotypes from the bulk population, so computational filtering was required. Compared with the primary T-cell response, the secondary T-cell response was weaker but faster, peaking on day 5 rather than day 15. A small fraction of clonotypes showed up in both the CD4 and CD8 compartments, probably as a result of convergent recombination. Most clones expanded after primary vaccination were re-detected after the booster (around 96% of CD4 and about 88% of CD8), suggesting broad memory maintenance. Because only two donors were included in the study, the extent to which the findings can be generalized is limited.

This sequence uses TRBV18 and TRBJ2-1, with no D gene named confidently. This clonotype was sampled from a man younger than 30 who received the YFV17D yellow fever vaccine. The starting material was CD4+ T cells sorted from PBMCs, obtained roughly 10 days after the first yellow fever vaccination. The CDR3 region: CASSLNNLGGPSEDNEQFF. The nucleotide sequence reads TGTGCCAGCTCCCTGAACAATCTGGGCGGACCTTCTGAGGACAATGAGCAGTTCTTC.